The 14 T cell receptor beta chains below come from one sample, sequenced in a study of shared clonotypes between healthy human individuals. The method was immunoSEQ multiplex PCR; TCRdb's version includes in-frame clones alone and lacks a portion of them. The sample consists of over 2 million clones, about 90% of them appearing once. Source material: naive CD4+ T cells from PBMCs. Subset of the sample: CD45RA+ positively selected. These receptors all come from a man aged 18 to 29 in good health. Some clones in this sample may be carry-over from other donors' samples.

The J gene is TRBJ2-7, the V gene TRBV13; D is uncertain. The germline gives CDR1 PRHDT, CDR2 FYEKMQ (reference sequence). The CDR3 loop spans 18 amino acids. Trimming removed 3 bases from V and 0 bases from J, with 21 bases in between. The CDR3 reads CASSFNPRSGPSSYEQYF. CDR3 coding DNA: TGTGCCAGCAGCTTTAACCCAAGATCAGGCCCCTCCTCCTACGAGCAGTACTTC.

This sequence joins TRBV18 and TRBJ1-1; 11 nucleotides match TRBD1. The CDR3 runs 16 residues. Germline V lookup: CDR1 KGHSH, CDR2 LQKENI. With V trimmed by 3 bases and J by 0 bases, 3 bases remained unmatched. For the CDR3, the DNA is TGTGCCAGCTCACCGGACAGGGGGCGGTTGAACACTGAAGCTTTCTTT. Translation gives CASSPDRGRLNTEAFF.

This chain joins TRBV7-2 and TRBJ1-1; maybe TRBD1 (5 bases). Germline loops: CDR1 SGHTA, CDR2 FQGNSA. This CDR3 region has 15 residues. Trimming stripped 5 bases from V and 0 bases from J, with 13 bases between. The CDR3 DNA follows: TGTGCCAGCAGCCCGGGGGGAGGCATGAACACTGAAGCTTTCTTT. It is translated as CASSPGGGMNTEAFF.

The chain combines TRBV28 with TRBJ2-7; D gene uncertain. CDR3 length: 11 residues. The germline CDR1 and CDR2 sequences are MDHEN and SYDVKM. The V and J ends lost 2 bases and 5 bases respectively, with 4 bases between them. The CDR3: CASSLDDEQYF. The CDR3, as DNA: TGTGCCAGCAGTTTAGACGACGAGCAGTACTTC. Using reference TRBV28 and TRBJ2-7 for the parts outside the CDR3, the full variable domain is DVKVTQSSRYLVKRTGEKVFLECVQDMDHENMFWYRQDPGLGLRLIYFSYDVKMKEKGDIPEGYSVSREKKERFSLILESASTNQTSMYLCASSLDDEQYFGPGTRLTVT.

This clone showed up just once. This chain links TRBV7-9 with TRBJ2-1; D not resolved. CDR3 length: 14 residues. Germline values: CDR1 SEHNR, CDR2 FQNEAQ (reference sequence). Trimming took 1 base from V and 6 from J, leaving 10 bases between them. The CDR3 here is CASSLVRASNEQFF. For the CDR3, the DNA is TGTGCCAGCAGCTTAGTTAGGGCTAGCAATGAGCAGTTCTTC.

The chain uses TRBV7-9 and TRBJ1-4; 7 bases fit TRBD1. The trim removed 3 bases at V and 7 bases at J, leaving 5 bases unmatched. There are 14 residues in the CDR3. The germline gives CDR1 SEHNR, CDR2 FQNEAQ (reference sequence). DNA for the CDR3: TGTGCCAGCAGCTTGGCAGGGGGGCTTGAAAAACTGTTTTTT. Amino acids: CASSLAGGLEKLFF.

As DNA, the CDR3 is TGTGCCTCCGCCGCGGGACACCCAAACTATGGCTACACCTTC. Translation: CASAAGHPNYGYTF. The chain uses TRBV28 and TRBJ1-2; D possibly corresponds to TRBD1 (6 bases). Trimming stripped 11 bases from V and 2 bases from J, with 18 bases between. The CDR3 spans 14 residues. Germline CDR1 and CDR2: MDHEN and SYDVKM.

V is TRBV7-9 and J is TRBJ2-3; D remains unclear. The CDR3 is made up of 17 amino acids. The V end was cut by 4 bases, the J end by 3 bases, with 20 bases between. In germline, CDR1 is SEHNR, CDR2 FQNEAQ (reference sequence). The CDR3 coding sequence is TGTGCCAGCAGCTCTCCCAGTAGGCCCCCTTTTACAGATACGCAGTATTTT. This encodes CASSSPSRPPFTDTQYF.

The CDR3 loop reads CASSLGGFGYEQYF. In DNA form, the CDR3 reads TGTGCCAGCTCACTGGGGGGGTTCGGCTACGAGCAGTACTTC. V usage is TRBV18 and J usage is TRBJ2-7, with 7 bases lining up with TRBD2. Germline V lookup: CDR1 KGHSH, CDR2 LQKENI. The CDR3 is 14 residues long. Trimming cost V 4 bases and J 3 bases; bases outside gene matches: 6.

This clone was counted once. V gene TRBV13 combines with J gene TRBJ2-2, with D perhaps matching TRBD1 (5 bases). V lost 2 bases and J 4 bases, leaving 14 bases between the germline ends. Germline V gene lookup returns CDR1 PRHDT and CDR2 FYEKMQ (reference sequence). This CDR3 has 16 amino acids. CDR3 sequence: CASSLWGEGATGELFF. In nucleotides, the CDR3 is TGTGCCAGCAGCTTATGGGGCGAAGGGGCCACCGGGGAGCTGTTTTTT.

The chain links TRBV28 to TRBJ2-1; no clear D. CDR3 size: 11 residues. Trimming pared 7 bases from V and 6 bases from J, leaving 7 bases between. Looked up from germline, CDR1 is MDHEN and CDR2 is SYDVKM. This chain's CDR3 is CASMGINEQFF. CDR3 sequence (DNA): TGTGCCAGCATGGGGATCAATGAGCAGTTCTTC.

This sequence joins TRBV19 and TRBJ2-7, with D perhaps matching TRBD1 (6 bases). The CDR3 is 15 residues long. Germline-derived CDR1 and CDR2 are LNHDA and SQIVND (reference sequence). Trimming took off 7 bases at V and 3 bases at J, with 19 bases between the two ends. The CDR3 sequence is CASTNSALGGYEQYF. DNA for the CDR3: TGTGCCAGTACCAATTCCGCCCTAGGGGGCTACGAGCAGTACTTC.

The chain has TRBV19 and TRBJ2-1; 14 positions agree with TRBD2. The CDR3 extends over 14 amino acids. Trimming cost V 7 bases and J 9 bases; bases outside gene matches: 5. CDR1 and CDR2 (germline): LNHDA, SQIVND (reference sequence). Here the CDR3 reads CASKRTSGRTEQFF. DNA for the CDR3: TGTGCCAGTAAACGGACTAGCGGGAGGACTGAGCAGTTCTTC.

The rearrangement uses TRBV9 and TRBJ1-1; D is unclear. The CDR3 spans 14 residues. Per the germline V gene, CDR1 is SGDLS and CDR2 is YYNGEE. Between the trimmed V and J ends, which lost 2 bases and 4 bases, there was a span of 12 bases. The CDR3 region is CASSVEGMGTEAFF. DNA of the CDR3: TGTGCCAGCAGCGTGGAGGGAATGGGCACTGAAGCTTTCTTT.